The following is a TCR beta chain sequence with its context. Antigen: not known. The total RNA that was extracted per sample amounted to at least 5 micrograms. For the second PCR, which ran for roughly 6 to 12 cycles, a sample-barcoded 5' primer and a J-beta primer mix were used. Every sample produced at least 2.5 million CDR3-containing paired-end reads. MiXCR, run by TCRdb on the 5' RACE reads, gives a single entry per CDR3 protein. This table has approximately 1.5 million distinct CDR3 sequences, roughly a third appearing once. This sample stems from a study of blood T cells in healthy people across ages. Study-level points and caveats: Nothing was known about donor CMV status, and this possibly confounded expanded clonotype changes.

Between the trimmed V and J ends, which lost 3 bases and 4 bases, there was a span of 9 bases. The CDR3 runs 13 residues. Germline V lookup: CDR1 SEHNR, CDR2 FQNEAQ (reference sequence). Source material: blood. The sequence was collected from a woman aged 30 to 39 in good health. V and J are TRBV7-9 and TRBJ1-1, with D tentatively TRBD1 (6 bases). The CDR3 loop reads CASSFPGATEAFF. CDR3 DNA: TGTGCCAGCAGCTTTCCAGGGGCCACTGAAGCTTTCTTT. The variable domain in full, with the rest retrieved from reference TRBV7-9 and TRBJ1-1, is DTGVSQNPRHKITKRGQNVTFRCDPISEHNRLYWYRQTLGQGPEFLTYFQNEAQLEKSRLLSDRFSAERPKGSFSTLEIQRTEQGDSAMYLCASSFPGATEAFFGQGTRLTVV.